A selection of T cell receptor beta chains follows, all from one sample in a study of blood T cell repertoires in COVID-19. The repertoire was sequenced with immunoSEQ multiplex PCR; TCRdb's copy has only in-frame clones and lacks some. The table shows about 260,000 clones, with around 87% occurring only once. Sequenced material: peripheral blood. The origin of the receptors is a woman aged 40-49 years who had recovered from COVID-19. Both conserved end residues are part of each CDR3. The D gene is left open where the match is weak. A row's size may be missing; if present it is once, few, many or a size class.

size | D | J | V | length | CDR3 | DNA
NA | NA | TRBJ1-1 | TRBV19 | 17 | CASSMLGRGRGNTEAFF | TGTGCCAGTAGTATGTTAGGCCGGGGTAGAGGGAACACTGAAGCTTTCTTT
once | NA | TRBJ2-7 | TRBV19 | 17 | CASTPPGPGPSSYEQYF | TGTGCCAGTACCCCCCCCGGGCCAGGGCCGAGCTCCTACGAGCAGTACTTC
once | TRBD2 | TRBJ2-3 | TRBV5-4 | 16 | CASSLAGGISTDTQYF | TGTGCCAGCAGCTTGGCCGGGGGGATTAGCACAGATACGCAGTATTTT
NA | TRBD2 | TRBJ2-2 | TRBV11-2 | 14 | CASSLERGAGELFF | TGTGCCAGCAGCTTAGAGCGGGGGGCCGGGGAGCTGTTTTTT
once | NA | TRBJ2-7 | TRBV27 | 17 | CASSLKGLGAARGVQYF | TGTGCCAGCAGTTTAAAGGGGTTGGGGGCCGCCCGGGGTGTGCAGTACTTC
few | NA | TRBJ2-1 | TRBV16 | 13 | CASSPSSINEQFF | TGTGCCAGCAGCCCGTCGTCTATAAATGAGCAGTTCTTC
NA | TRBD2 | TRBJ2-3 | TRBV10-1 | 13 | CASRASGVDTQYF | TGCGCCAGCAGGGCTAGCGGGGTCGATACGCAGTATTTT
NA | NA | TRBJ1-1 | TRBV7-2 | 15 | CASSLGAGMNTEAFF | TGTGCCAGCAGCTTAGGGGCAGGGATGAACACTGAAGCTTTCTTT
NA | TRBD1 | TRBJ1-5 | TRBV2 | 15 | CASSARDRTHQPQHF | TGTGCCAGCAGTGCGCGGGACAGGACCCATCAGCCCCAGCATTTT
NA | TRBD1 | TRBJ2-7 | TRBV29-1 | 15 | CSVGPPGTASYEQYF | TGCAGCGTCGGCCCCCCCGGGACAGCGTCCTACGAGCAGTACTTC
NA | NA | TRBJ1-6 | TRBV9 | 16 | CASSATTVGLYSPLHF | TGTGCCAGCAGCGCCACGACAGTGGGACTATACTCACCCCTCCACTTT
NA | NA | TRBJ2-1 | TRBV10-3 | 13 | CAIALGSGDEQFF | TGTGCCATTGCCCTCGGGTCCGGCGATGAGCAGTTCTTC
NA | NA | TRBJ2-2 | TRBV7-9 | 16 | CASSLPGTRNTGELFF | TGTGCCAGCAGCTTACCTGGGACACGGAACACCGGGGAGCTGTTTTTT
NA | TRBD1 | TRBJ1-2 | TRBV5-4 | 14 | CASSSPLTGHGYTF | TGTGCCAGCAGCTCTCCCCTGACAGGGCATGGCTACACCTTC
NA | TRBD2 | TRBJ2-3 | TRBV9 | 15 | CASSPGGGALGTQYF | TGTGCCAGCAGCCCGGGCGGGGGGGCCTTAGGTACGCAGTATTTT
NA | NA | TRBJ1-1 | TRBV2 | 11 | CASSVYTEAFF | TGTGCCAGCAGTGTCTACACTGAAGCTTTCTTT
NA | NA | TRBJ2-7 | TRBV27 | 13 | CASSLIPYYEQYF | TGTGCCAGCAGTTTAATCCCCTATTACGAGCAGTACTTC
NA | TRBD2 | TRBJ2-4 | TRBV29-1 | 16 | CSVSLGPLRGKNIQYF | TGCAGCGTTTCCCTTGGGCCCCTGCGGGGGAAAAACATTCAGTACTTC
NA | NA | TRBJ1-2 | TRBV5-5 | 14 | CASSRTTGLVRYTF | TGTGCCAGCAGCCGGACTACAGGTCTGGTTCGCTACACCTTC
NA | NA | TRBJ1-5 | TRBV19 | 14 | CASSALQGGQPQHF | TGTGCCAGTAGTGCATTACAGGGTGGTCAGCCCCAGCATTTT
NA | NA | TRBJ1-2 | TRBV23-1 | 18 | CASSPSYTRQSPNYGYTF | TGCGCCAGCAGTCCCTCATATACAAGACAGAGTCCTAACTATGGCTACACCTTC
NA | TRBD1 | TRBJ2-5 | TRBV9 | 16 | CASSVGVTGGSETQYF | TGTGCCAGCAGCGTAGGAGTGACAGGGGGGTCAGAGACCCAGTACTTC
NA | NA | TRBJ1-5 | TRBV5-1 | 14 | CASSSDSSNQPQHF | TGCGCCAGCAGCTCCGACAGTAGCAATCAGCCCCAGCATTTT
once | NA | TRBJ2-4 | TRBV19 | 17 | CASSMEDRYIAKNIQYF | TGTGCCAGTAGTATGGAGGACAGATATATAGCCAAAAACATTCAGTACTTC
NA | NA | TRBJ1-6 | TRBV7-9 | 17 | CASSRVKETGNNSPLHF | TGTGCCAGCAGCCGTGTGAAGGAAACAGGGAATAATTCACCCCTCCACTTT
once | TRBD2 | TRBJ2-7 | TRBV5-5 | 15 | CASSGRSGGTYEQYF | TGTGCCAGCAGCGGGAGGAGCGGGGGCACCTACGAGCAGTACTTC
once | NA | TRBJ2-1 | TRBV4-3 | 15 | CASSQASLVYNEQFF | TGCGCCAGCAGCCAAGCTTCGCTAGTGTACAATGAGCAGTTCTTC
once | NA | TRBJ1-1 | TRBV6-5 | 12 | CASRRANTEAFF | TGTGCCAGCAGGAGGGCTAATACTGAAGCTTTCTTT
NA | NA | TRBJ1-1 | TRBV7-8 | 15 | CASSSRALGTTEAFF | TGTGCCAGCAGCTCCCGGGCCCTCGGGACTACTGAAGCTTTCTTT
NA | NA | TRBJ2-1 | TRBV5-5 | 16 | CASSFPGVPSYNEQFF | TGTGCCAGCAGTTTCCCCGGGGTACCCTCCTACAATGAGCAGTTCTTC
NA | NA | TRBJ2-5 | TRBV15 | 13 | CATSRVPEETQYF | TGTGCCACCAGCAGAGTTCCCGAAGAGACCCAGTACTTC
once | NA | TRBJ2-3 | TRBV2 | 15 | CASSEMMSYTDTQYF | TGTGCCAGCAGTGAAATGATGAGTTACACAGATACGCAGTATTTT
NA | NA | TRBJ1-2 | TRBV5-1 | 15 | CASSPWEGQGAGYTF | TGCGCCAGCAGCCCCTGGGAGGGGCAGGGCGCTGGCTACACCTTC
NA | NA | TRBJ1-2 | TRBV4-3 | 15 | CASSQDWAENYGYTF | TGCGCCAGCAGCCAAGATTGGGCAGAAAACTATGGCTACACCTTC
NA | TRBD1 | TRBJ2-7 | TRBV6-6 | 14 | CASSYSTGGYEQYF | TGTGCCAGCAGTTACTCAACAGGGGGCTACGAGCAGTACTTC